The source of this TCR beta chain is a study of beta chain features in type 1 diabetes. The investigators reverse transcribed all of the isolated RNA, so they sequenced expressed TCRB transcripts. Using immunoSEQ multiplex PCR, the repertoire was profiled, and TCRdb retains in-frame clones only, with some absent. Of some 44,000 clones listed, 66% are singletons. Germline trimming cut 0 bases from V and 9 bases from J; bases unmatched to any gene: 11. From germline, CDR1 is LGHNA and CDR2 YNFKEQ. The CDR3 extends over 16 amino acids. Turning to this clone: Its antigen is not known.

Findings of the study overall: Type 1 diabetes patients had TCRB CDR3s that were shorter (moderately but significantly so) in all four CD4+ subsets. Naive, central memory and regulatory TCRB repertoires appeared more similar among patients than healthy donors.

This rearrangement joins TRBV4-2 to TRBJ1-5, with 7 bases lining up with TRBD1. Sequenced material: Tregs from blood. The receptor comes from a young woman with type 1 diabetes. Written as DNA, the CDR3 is TGTGCCAGCAGCCAAGATCCGACAGGGAAAGAAGGGCCCCAGCATTTT. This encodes CASSQDPTGKEGPQHF.